This TCR beta chain was identified during a study of shared clonotypes between healthy human individuals. Background on the study: Three CD4 naive, three CD4 memory, two CD8 naive and one CD8 memory plate were used per donor.

This CDR3 is 12 amino acids long. Trimming pared 4 bases from V and 0 bases from J, leaving 7 bases between. In germline, CDR1 is SQVTM, CDR2 ANQGSEA. Study outcomes and limitations: Genetic and exposure-history diversity was limited by the small donor number.

Worth noting for this clone: As yet, its antigen is unknown.

Study processing details: Because ImmunoSEQ provided only junction sequences with no quality scores, the filtering differed. The method was immunoSEQ multiplex PCR; TCRdb's version includes in-frame clones alone and lacks a portion of them. V and J calls and clone size are as listed in that table; D and trimming were resolved from the DNA. This table has 2 million to 2.5 million clones, approximately 90% appearing once. The source of this sequence is a man aged 18 to 29 in good health. Some clones in this sample may be carry-over from other donors' samples. The chain has TRBV29-1 and TRBJ2-7, with unresolved D. The source material was naive CD4+ T cells from PBMCs. Regarding subset: CD45RA+ positively selected. CDR3 region: CSVGMNSYEQYF. Written as DNA, the CDR3 is TGCAGCGTTGGGATGAACTCCTACGAGCAGTACTTC.